This TCR beta chain was sequenced in a study of spatial heterogeneity in lung cancer. There are 14 residues in the CDR3. Germline CDR1 reads MNHEY; CDR2 reads SVGAGI. Losses at the gene ends were 5 bases for V and 2 bases for J; bases not matched to a gene: 6. TCRdb processed the 5' RACE reads anew with MiXCR; each CDR3 protein has one entry. This table has under 100,000 distinct CDR3 sequences, approximately 8.6% appearing once. Time point defined: sample taken at primary tumor resection. TCRs were sequenced from unsorted whole RNA of tumor, nontumor lung or PBMC. The sequences come from PBMCs, collected at surgery. The chain is built from TRBV6-5 and TRBJ2-7; 7 bases match TRBD1. This sequence was found in a male donor with early-stage non-small cell lung cancer. CDR3 nucleotides: TGTGCCAGCAGTCCCCCCGGGACAGCCTACGAGCAGTACTTC. It specifies CASSPPGTAYEQYF.